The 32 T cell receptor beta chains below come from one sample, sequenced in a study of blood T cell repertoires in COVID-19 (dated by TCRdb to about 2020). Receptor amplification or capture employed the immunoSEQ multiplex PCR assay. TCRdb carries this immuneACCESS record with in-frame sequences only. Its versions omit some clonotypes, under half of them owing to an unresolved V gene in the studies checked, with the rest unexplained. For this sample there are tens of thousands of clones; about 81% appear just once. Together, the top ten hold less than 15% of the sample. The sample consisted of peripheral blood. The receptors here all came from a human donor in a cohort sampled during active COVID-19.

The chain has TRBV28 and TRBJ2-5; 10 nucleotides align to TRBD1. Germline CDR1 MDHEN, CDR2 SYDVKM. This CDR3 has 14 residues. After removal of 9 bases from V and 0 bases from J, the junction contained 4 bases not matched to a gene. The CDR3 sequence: CASSTGGDQETQYF. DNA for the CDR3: TGTGCCAGTTCGACAGGGGGCGACCAAGAGACCCAGTACTTC.

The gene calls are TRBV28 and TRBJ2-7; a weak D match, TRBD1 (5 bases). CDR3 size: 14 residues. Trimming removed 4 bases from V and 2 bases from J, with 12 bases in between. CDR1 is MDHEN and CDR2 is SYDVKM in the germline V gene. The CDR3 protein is CASSWGRPTYEQYF. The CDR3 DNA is TGTGCCAGCAGTTGGGGCAGGCCTACCTACGAGCAGTACTTC.

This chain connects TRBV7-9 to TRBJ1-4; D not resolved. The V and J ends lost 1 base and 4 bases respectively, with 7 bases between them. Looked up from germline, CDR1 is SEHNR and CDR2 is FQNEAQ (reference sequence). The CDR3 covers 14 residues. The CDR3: CASSLGGFNEKLFF. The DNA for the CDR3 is TGTGCCAGCAGCTTAGGCGGATTTAATGAAAAACTGTTTTTT.

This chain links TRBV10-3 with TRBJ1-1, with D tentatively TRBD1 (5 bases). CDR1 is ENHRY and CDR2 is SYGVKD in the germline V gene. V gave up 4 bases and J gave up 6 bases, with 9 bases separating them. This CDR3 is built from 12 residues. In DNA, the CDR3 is TGTGCCATCAGTGGGGGCAGGGCTGAAGCTTTCTTT. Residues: CAISGGRAEAFF.

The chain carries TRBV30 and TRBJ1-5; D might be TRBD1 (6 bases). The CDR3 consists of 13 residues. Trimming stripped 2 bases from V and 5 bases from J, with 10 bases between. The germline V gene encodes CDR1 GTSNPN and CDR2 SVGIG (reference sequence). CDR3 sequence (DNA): TGTGCCTGGAGTTTACAGGGTGATCAGCCCCAGCATTTT. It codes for CAWSLQGDQPQHF. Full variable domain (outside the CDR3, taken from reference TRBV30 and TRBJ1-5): SQTIHQWPATLVQPVGSPLSLECTVEGTSNPNLYWYRQAAGRGLQLLFYSVGIGQISSEVPQNLSASRPQDRQFILSSKKLLLSDSGFYLCAWSLQGDQPQHFGDGTRLSIL.

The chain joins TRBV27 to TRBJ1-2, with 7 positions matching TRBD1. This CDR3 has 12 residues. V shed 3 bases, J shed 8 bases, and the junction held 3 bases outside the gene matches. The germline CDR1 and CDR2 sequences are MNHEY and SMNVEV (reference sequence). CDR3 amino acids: CASSFTGAGYTF. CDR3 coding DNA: TGTGCCAGCAGTTTCACAGGGGCCGGCTACACCTTC.

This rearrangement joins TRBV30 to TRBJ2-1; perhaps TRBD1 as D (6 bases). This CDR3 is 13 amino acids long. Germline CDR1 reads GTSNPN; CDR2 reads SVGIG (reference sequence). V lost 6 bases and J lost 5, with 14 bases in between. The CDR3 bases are TGTGCCTGTCAGGGGTGGACAGACAATGAGCAGTTCTTC. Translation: CACQGWTDNEQFF.

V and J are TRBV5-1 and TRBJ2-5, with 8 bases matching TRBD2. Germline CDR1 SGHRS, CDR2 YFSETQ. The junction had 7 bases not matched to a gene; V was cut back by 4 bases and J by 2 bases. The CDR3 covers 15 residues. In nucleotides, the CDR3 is TGCGCCAGCAGCCGGTTGACTAGCGCTCAAGAGACCCAGTACTTC. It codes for CASSRLTSAQETQYF. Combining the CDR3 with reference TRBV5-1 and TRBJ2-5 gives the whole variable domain KAGVTQTPRYLIKTRGQQVTLSCSPISGHRSVSWYQQTPGQGLQFLFEYFSETQRNKGNFPGRFSGRQFSNSRSEMNVSTLELGDSALYLCASSRLTSAQETQYFGPGTRLLVL.

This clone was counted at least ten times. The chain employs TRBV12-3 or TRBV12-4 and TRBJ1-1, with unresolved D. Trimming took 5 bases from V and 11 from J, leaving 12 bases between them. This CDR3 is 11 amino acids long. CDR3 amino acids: CASSQSFGAFF. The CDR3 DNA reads TGTGCCAGCAGTCAGAGTTTCGGGGCTTTCTTT.

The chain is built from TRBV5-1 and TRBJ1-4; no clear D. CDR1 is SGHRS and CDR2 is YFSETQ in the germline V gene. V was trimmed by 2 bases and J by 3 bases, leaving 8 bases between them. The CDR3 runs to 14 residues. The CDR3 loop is CASSFNPANEKLFF. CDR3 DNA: TGCGCCAGCAGCTTTAATCCGGCTAATGAAAAACTGTTTTTT.

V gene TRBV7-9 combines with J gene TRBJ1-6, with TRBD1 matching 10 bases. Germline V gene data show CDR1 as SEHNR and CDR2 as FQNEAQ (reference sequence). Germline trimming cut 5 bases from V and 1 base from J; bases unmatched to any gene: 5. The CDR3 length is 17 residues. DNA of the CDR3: TGTGCCAGCAGCATGGGACAGGGGAGGTCCTATAATTCACCCCTCCACTTT. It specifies CASSMGQGRSYNSPLHF.

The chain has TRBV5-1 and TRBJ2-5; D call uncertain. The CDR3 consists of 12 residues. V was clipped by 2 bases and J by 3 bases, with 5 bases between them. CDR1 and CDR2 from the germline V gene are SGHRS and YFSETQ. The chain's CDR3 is CASSFSEETQYF. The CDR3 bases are TGCGCCAGCAGCTTTTCGGAAGAGACCCAGTACTTC.

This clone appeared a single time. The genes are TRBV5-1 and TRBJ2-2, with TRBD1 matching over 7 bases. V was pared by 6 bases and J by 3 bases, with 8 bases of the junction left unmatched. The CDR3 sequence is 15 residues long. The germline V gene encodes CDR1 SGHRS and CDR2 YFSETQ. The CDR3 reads CASNPGQSYTGELFF. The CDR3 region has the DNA TGCGCCAGCAACCCGGGACAGAGTTACACCGGGGAGCTGTTTTTT.

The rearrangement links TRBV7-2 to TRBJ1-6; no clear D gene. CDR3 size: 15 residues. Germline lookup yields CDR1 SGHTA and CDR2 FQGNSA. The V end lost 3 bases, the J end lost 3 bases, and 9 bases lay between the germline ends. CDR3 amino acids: CASSFDMSYNSPLHF. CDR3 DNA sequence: TGTGCCAGCAGCTTTGACATGAGCTATAATTCACCCCTCCACTTT.

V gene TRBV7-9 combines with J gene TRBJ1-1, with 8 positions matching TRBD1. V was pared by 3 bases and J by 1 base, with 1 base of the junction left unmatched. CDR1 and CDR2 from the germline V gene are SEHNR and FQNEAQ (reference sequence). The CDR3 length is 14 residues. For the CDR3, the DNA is TGTGCCAGCAGCTTGGGACAGGCGAACACTGAAGCTTTCTTT. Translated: CASSLGQANTEAFF.

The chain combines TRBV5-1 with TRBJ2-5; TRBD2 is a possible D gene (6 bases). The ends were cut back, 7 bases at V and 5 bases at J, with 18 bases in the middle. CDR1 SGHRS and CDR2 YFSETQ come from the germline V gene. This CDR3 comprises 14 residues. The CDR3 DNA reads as TGCGCCAGCGGAGGGCTGGCAGGGTGGGAGACCCAGTACTTC. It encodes CASGGLAGWETQYF.

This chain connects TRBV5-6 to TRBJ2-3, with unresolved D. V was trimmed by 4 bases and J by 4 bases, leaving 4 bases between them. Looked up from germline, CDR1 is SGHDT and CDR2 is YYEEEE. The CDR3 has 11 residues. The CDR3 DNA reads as TGTGCCAGCAGCCATGCAGATACGCAGTATTTT. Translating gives CASSHADTQYF.

The CDR3 DNA is TGTGCCAGCAGTTACTCGAGGGTCGGGTTTCAAGCTTTCTTT. This gives the protein CASSYSRVGFQAFF. V and J are TRBV6-5 and TRBJ1-1; no reliable D call. This CDR3 has 14 residues. V lost 0 bases and J 9 bases, leaving 14 bases between the germline ends. Germline V gene lookup returns CDR1 MNHEY and CDR2 SVGAGI.

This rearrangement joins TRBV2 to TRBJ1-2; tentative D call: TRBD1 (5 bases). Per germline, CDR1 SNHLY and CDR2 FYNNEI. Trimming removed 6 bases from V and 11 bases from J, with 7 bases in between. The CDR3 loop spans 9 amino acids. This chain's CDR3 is CASRGGYTF. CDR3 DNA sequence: TGTGCCAGCAGGGGGGGGTACACCTTC.

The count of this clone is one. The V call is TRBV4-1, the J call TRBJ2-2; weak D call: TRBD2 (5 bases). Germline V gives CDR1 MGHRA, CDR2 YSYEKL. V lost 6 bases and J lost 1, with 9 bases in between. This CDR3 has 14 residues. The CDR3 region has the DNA TGCGCCAGCAGGAGGGCGGTGAACACCGGGGAGCTGTTTTTT. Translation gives CASRRAVNTGELFF.

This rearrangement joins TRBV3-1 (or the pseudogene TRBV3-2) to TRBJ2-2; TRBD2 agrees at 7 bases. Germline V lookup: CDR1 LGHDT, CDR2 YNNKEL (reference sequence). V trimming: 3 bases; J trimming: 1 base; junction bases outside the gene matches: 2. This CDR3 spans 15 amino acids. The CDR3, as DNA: TGTGCCAGCAGCCAGGGGACTAAGAACACCGGGGAGCTGTTTTTT. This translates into CASSQGTKNTGELFF.

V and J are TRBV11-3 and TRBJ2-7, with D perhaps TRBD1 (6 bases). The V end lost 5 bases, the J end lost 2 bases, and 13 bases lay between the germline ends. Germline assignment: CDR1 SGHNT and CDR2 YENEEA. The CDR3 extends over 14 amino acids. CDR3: CASSQQGSTYEQYF. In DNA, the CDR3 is TGTGCCAGCAGCCAACAGGGCTCGACCTACGAGCAGTACTTC.

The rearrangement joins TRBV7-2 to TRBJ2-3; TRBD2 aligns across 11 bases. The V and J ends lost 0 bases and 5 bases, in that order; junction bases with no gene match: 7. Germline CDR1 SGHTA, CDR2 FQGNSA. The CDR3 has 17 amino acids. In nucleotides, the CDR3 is TGTGCCAGCAGCTTAGCGTCGGTAGCGGGGGGGCAAGATACGCAGTATTTT. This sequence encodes CASSLASVAGGQDTQYF.

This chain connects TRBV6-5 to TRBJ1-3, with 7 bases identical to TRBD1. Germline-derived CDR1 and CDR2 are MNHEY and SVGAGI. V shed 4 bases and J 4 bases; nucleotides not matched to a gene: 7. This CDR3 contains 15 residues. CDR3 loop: CASSSDRASGNTIYF. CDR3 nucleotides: TGTGCCAGCAGTTCCGACAGGGCATCAGGAAACACCATATATTTT.

The CDR3 protein is CASSYDRVDTGELFF. The DNA for the CDR3 is TGCGCCAGCAGCTACGACAGGGTCGACACCGGGGAGCTGTTTTTT. The chain is built from TRBV4-1 and TRBJ2-2; 7 positions agree with TRBD1. Germline values: CDR1 MGHRA, CDR2 YSYEKL. The V segment lost 5 bases and the J segment 3 bases; nucleotides outside the gene matches: 6. This CDR3 region has 15 residues.

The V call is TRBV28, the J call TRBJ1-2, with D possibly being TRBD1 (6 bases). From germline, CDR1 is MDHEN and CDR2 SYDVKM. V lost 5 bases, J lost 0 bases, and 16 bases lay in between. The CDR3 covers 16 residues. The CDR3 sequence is CASSPPGQSPNYGYTF. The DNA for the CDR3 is TGTGCCAGCAGTCCCCCCGGACAGTCCCCTAACTATGGCTACACCTTC.

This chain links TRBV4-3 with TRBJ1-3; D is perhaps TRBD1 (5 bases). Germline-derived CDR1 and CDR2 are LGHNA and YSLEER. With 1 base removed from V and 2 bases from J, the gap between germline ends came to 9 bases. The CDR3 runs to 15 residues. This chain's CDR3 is CASSQGSGAGNTIYF. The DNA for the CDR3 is TGCGCCAGCAGCCAAGGGTCGGGGGCTGGAAACACCATATATTTT.

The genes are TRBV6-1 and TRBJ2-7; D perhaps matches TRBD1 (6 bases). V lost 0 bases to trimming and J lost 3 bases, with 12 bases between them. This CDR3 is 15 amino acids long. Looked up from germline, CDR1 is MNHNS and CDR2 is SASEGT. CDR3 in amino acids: CASSEARAGVYEQYF. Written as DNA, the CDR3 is TGTGCCAGCAGTGAAGCGCGGGCAGGGGTCTACGAGCAGTACTTC.

Written as DNA, the CDR3 is TGTGCCAGCAGTGGAAGCGGGGCGGGCAATCAGCCCCAGCATTTT. This encodes CASSGSGAGNQPQHF. V and J are TRBV2 and TRBJ1-5; possibly TRBD1 for D (5 bases). There are 15 residues in the CDR3. In germline, CDR1 is SNHLY, CDR2 FYNNEI. V was cut by 4 bases and J by 2 bases, with 12 bases left in between.

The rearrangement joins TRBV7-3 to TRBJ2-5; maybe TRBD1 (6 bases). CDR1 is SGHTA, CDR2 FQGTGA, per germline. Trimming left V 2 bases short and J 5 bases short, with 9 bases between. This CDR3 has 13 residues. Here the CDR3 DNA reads TGTGCCAGCAGCTTACCAGGGGAGGAGACCCAGTACTTC. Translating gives CASSLPGEETQYF.

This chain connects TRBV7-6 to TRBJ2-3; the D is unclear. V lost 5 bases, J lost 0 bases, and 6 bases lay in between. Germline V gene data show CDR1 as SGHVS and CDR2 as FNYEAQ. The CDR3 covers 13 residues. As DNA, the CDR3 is TGTGCCAGCAGCCTCGGGAGCACAGATACGCAGTATTTT. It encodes CASSLGSTDTQYF.

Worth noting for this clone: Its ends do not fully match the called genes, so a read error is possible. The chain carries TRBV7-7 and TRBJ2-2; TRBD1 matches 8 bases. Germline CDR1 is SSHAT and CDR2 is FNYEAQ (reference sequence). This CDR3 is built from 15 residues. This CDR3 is CASSTTGAGTGELFF. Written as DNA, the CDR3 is TGTGCTAGCAGCACGACAGGGGCGGGAACCGGGGAGCTGTTTTTT.